The entry that follows covers one T cell receptor beta chain sequence. The sample belongs to a study of blood T cell repertoires in COVID-19. Study-level information: COVID-19 samples from acute and convalescent phases originated in the United States, Italy and Spain. T cells, B-cell-depleted T cells, or PBMCs provided the cDNA or gDNA that served as material.

CDR1 and CDR2 (germline): SEHNR, FQNEAQ (reference sequence). The CDR3 is 15 amino acids. V dropped 5 bases and J dropped 4 bases, with 14 bases sitting between them. Original handling: Reference gene primer amplification in the assay estimated nucleated cell counts. Profiled with immunoSEQ multiplex PCR; TCRdb holds only in-frame clones, not every one. That table supplies the V and J calls and clone size; D and trimming were determined from the DNA. The sample lists a few hundred thousand clones, 85% to 90% occurring once. This receptor was taken from a man between 60 and 75 years old with acute or convalescent COVID-19. Sequencing used peripheral blood. The chain employs TRBV7-9 and TRBJ2-2, with TRBD1 as a possible D gene (5 bases). This CDR3 reads CASSSKGQGTGELFF. The CDR3 DNA follows: TGTGCCAGCAGCAGCAAGGGGCAGGGCACCGGGGAGCTGTTTTTT.